Given below is one T cell receptor beta chain in context. Germline trimming cut 11 bases from V and 4 bases from J; bases unmatched to any gene: 9. The CDR3 sequence is 15 residues long. Germline lookup yields CDR1 MNHNY and CDR2 SVGAGI (reference sequence). Under the authors' procedure: Amplified reference gene primers provided the basis for estimating nucleated cell counts. Sequenced by immunoSEQ multiplex PCR; TCRdb stores in-frame clones only, minus some. V and J calls and clone size are as listed in that table; D and trimming were resolved from the DNA. This sample carries roughly 100,000 clones, more than 85% of them seen once, and the ten largest clones take around 4.4%. The data were obtained in a study of blood T cell repertoires in COVID-19. In the study overall: Specimens from acute and convalescent COVID-19 originated in the United States, Italy and Spain. The cDNA or gDNA used as material had been derived from T cells, B-cell-depleted T cells, or PBMCs.

The receptor was derived from a man between 18 and 35 years old with acute or convalescent COVID-19. Sequencing was carried out using peripheral blood. The chain has TRBV6-6 and TRBJ2-2, with 11 nucleotides matching TRBD1. In nucleotides, the CDR3 is TGTGCCGGCTCTCGGACAGGGGGCGGCACCGGGGAGCTGTTTTTT. Its protein product is CAGSRTGGGTGELFF.